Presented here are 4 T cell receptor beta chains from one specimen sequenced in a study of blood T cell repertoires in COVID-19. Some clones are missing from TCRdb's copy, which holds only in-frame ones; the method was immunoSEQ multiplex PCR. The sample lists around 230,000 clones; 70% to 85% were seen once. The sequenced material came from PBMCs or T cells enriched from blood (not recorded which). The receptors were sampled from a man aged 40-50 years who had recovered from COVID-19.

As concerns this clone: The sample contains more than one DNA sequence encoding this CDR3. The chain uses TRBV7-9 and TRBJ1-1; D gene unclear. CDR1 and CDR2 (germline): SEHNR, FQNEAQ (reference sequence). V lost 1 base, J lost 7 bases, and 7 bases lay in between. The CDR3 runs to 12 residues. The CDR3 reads CASSLDGSEAFF. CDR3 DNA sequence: TGTGCCAGCAGCTTAGATGGCAGTGAAGCTTTCTTT.

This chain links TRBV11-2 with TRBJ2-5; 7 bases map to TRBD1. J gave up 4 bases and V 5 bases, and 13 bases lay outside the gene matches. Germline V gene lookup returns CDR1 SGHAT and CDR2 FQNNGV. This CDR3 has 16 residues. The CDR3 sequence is CASSDSLGQIGETQYF. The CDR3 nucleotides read TGTGCCAGCAGCGACTCGCTGGGACAGATAGGAGAGACCCAGTACTTC.

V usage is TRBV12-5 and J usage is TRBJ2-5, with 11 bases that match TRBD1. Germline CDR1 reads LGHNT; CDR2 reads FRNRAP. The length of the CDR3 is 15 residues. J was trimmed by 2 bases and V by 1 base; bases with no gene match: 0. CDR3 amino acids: CASGLGDRGQETQYF. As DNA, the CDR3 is TGTGCTAGTGGTTTGGGGGACAGGGGGCAAGAGACCCAGTACTTC.

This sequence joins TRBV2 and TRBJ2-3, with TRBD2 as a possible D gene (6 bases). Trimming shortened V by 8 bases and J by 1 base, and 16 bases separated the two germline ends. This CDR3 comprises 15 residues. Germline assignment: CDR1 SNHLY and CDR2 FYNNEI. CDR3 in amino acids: CASAVRASGTDTQYF. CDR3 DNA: TGTGCCAGCGCGGTGCGGGCTAGCGGCACAGATACGCAGTATTTT.